This T cell receptor (beta chain) was captured in a study of cytomegalovirus exposure and HLA in healthy donors. This clone occurred once. The antigen remains unidentified. Study observations and caveats: HLA alleles showed associations with 15,000 to 20,000 TCR beta sequences in a later analysis, at a 0.05 false discovery rate.

The V end was cut by 6 bases, the J end by 1 base, with 12 bases between. This CDR3 has 14 amino acids. Germline V gene lookup returns CDR1 MNHEY and CDR2 SVGAGI. The study ran its PCR with 60 Vbeta and 13 Jbeta primers. The assay was immunoSEQ multiplex PCR, and TCRdb's table has in-frame clones only and misses some. The sample has about 100,000 clones, approximately 81% seen once. V is TRBV6-5 and J is TRBJ1-1, with a weak D call TRBD1 (5 bases). The clonotype comes from a male donor in good health and CMV-seropositive. What was sequenced was PBMCs. The CDR3 reads CASSLDRQNTEAFF. The CDR3 DNA reads as TGTGCCAGCAGCCTTGACAGACAGAACACTGAAGCTTTCTTT.